The 3 T cell receptor beta chains below all came from one sample that was sequenced in a study of CD8+ T cells in alopecia areata. Extracted RNA was reverse transcribed, and the resulting cDNA served as sequencing template. Generated by immunoSEQ multiplex PCR, the TCRdb table keeps only in-frame clones and is missing some. The repertoire holds around 270,000 clones, with roughly 60% as singletons. Treatment defined: oral pan-JAK inhibitor, 5-10 mg twice daily. Sequenced here: CD4+ T cells sorted from blood, sampled at week 24, from a patient treated with tofacitinib. The receptors were gathered from a human donor with alopecia areata.

This chain links TRBV29-1 with TRBJ2-5; TRBD1 or TRBD2 may be the D gene (6 bases each). Trimming stripped 5 bases from V and 3 bases from J, with 19 bases between. Germline CDR1 and CDR2: SQVTM and ANQGSEA. CDR3 size: 15 residues. The CDR3 DNA follows: TGCAGCGTTAAGGTATCGGGGGCGCCAGAAGAGACCCAGTACTTC. It is translated as CSVKVSGAPEETQYF. Combining the CDR3 with reference TRBV29-1 and TRBJ2-5 gives the whole variable domain SAVISQKPSRDICQRGTSLTIQCQVDSQVTMMFWYRQQPGQSLTLIATANQGSEATYESGFVIDKFPISRPNLTFSTLTVSNMSPEDSSIYLCSVKVSGAPEETQYFGPGTRLLVL.

The rearrangement links TRBV7-2 to TRBJ1-1, with D unclear. V lost 3 bases to trimming and J lost 1 base, with 3 bases between them. Looked up from germline, CDR1 is SGHTA and CDR2 is FQGNSA. This CDR3 is built from 12 residues. The CDR3 sequence is CASSFPNTEAFF. The CDR3 DNA sequence: TGTGCCAGCAGCTTCCCGAACACTGAAGCTTTCTTT.

This chain uses TRBV5-1 with TRBJ2-2; D gene unclear. The CDR3 runs to 14 residues. Trimming left V 4 bases short and J 7 bases short, with 14 bases between. Germline-derived CDR1 and CDR2 are SGHRS and YFSETQ. The CDR3 spells CASSTSSRSGELFF. Here the CDR3 DNA reads TGCGCCAGCAGCACTTCATCTAGGAGCGGGGAGCTGTTTTTT.